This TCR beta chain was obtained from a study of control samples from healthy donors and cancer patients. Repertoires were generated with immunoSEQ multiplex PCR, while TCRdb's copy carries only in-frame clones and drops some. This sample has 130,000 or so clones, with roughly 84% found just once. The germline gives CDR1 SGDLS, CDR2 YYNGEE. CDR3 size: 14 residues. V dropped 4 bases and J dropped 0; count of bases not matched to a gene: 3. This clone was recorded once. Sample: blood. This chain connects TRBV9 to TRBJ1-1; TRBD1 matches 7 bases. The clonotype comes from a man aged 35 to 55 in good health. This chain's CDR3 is CASSPTGVNTEAFF. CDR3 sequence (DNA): TGTGCCAGCAGCCCCACAGGGGTGAACACTGAAGCTTTCTTT.